This T cell receptor (beta chain) came from a study of radiotherapy plus CTLA-4 blockade in lung cancer. Overall study findings and caveats: Radiotherapy with ipilimumab was followed by blood expansion of tumor-derived clones. Reports state that early shifts in blood T cell clones, with interferon-beta, best predicted response.

Data came from immunoSEQ multiplex PCR; TCRdb stores just in-frame clones and leaves some out. The sample consists of 65,000 to 90,000 clones, around 84% of them appearing once. The table lists this clone with a few counts. Its target is not known. The CDR3 has 13 amino acids. Per the germline V gene, CDR1 is SGHNT and CDR2 is YYREEE (reference sequence). Deletions cut 5 bases from V and 5 bases from J, with 14 bases between. This chain connects TRBV5-4 to TRBJ2-7, with unresolved D. The receptor was derived from a human donor with non-small cell lung cancer who had stable disease on radiotherapy plus ipilimumab. The sequenced sample was peripheral blood, obtained from a patient treated with radiotherapy plus ipilimumab. The DNA of the CDR3 is TGTGCCAGCAGTTGGAAAGGGCTGGACGAGCAGTACTTC. Protein sequence: CASSWKGLDEQYF.